The 12 T cell receptor beta chains below all came from one sample that was sequenced in a study of Graves' ophthalmopathy and Graves' hyperthyroidism. CDR3 regions of TCR beta were amplified from RNA transcripts. HTBI-primed RT-PCR formed the first round, and a multiplex PCR formed the second. One entry per CDR3 protein, called by TCRdb with MiXCR from the multiplex PCR reads. This table holds around 340,000 distinct CDR3 sequences, 15% to 20% found once. The sample consisted of peripheral blood. Every receptor here comes from an adult man with Graves' ophthalmopathy.

This clonotype was detected ten times or more. The chain couples TRBV20-1 to TRBJ1-1; 7 nucleotides match TRBD1. V lost 5 bases to trimming and J lost 7 bases; unmatched junction nucleotides: 4. The CDR3 is made up of 11 amino acids. Germline-derived CDR1 and CDR2 are DFQATT and SNEGSKA (reference sequence). The CDR3 loop reads CSAWGDSEAFF. CDR3 DNA: TGCAGTGCTTGGGGGGACAGTGAAGCTTTCTTT.

This clonotype was detected ten times or more. The V call is TRBV6-2 or TRBV6-3, the J call TRBJ2-7, with TRBD1 matching 9 bases. Germline CDR1 is MNHEY and CDR2 is SVGEGT. V trimming: 6 bases; J trimming: 6 bases; junction bases outside the gene matches: 9. The CDR3 is made up of 14 amino acids. The CDR3 DNA reads as TGTGCCAGCAGGAGTACCGGGACAGGGTTCGAGCAGTACTTC. Its protein product is CASRSTGTGFEQYF.

There are many counts of this clonotype. This chain connects TRBV11-2 to TRBJ2-2; a possible D gene is TRBD1 (6 bases). From germline, CDR1 is SGHAT and CDR2 FQNNGV. The length of the CDR3 is 16 residues. V was clipped by 5 bases and J by 5 bases, with 18 bases between them. CDR3 loop: CASSGRGSAWTGELFF. In nucleotides, the CDR3 is TGTGCCAGCAGCGGCAGGGGTTCAGCGTGGACCGGGGAGCTGTTTTTT.

This clonotype was seen at least ten times. This chain joins TRBV12-3 or TRBV12-4 and TRBJ1-1; 11 nucleotides align to TRBD1. V was pared by 2 bases and J by 7 bases, with 9 bases of the junction left unmatched. The CDR3 sequence is 16 residues long. In nucleotides, the CDR3 is TGTGCCAGCAGTTTACTCCGGGACAGGGGGGGTGGTGAAGCTTTCTTT. Residues: CASSLLRDRGGGEAFF.

This clonotype was found many times. This chain connects TRBV6-1 to TRBJ2-7; possible D gene TRBD1, 6 bases. The V gene's germline CDR1 is MNHNS and CDR2 SASEGT. V was trimmed by 2 bases and J by 6 bases, leaving 20 bases between them. The CDR3 sequence is 16 residues long. This CDR3 reads CASSEQSGTSGSEQYF. For the CDR3, the DNA is TGTGCCAGCAGTGAACAATCCGGGACATCGGGCTCCGAGCAGTACTTC.

This clonotype has a single count. The chain combines TRBV27 with TRBJ2-7; D might be TRBD1 or TRBD2, each matching 5 bases. This CDR3 is 13 amino acids long. Germline lookup yields CDR1 MNHEY and CDR2 SMNVEV (reference sequence). V lost 3 bases to trimming and J lost 7 bases, with 13 bases between them. This CDR3 reads CASSLGRRGEQYF. The CDR3 DNA is TGTGCCAGCAGTTTGGGACGTAGAGGGGAGCAGTACTTC.

This clonotype came up once. Since a much larger clone is just one base distant, this may be a read error. J is TRBJ2-2 and V is TRBV7-2; no definite D call. CDR1 SGHTA and CDR2 FQGNSA come from the germline V gene. V was trimmed by 3 bases and J by 2 bases, leaving 10 bases between them. CDR3 size: 15 residues. The CDR3 loop reads CASSFTSVNTGELFF. DNA of the CDR3: TGTGCCAGCAGCTTTACGTCTGTAAACACCGGGGAGCTGTTTTTT. Full variable domain (rest looked up from reference TRBV7-2 and TRBJ2-2): GAGVSQSPSNKVTEKGKDVELRCDPISGHTALYWYRQSLGQGLEFLIYFQGNSAPDKSGLPSDRFSAERTGGSVSTLTIQRTQQEDSAVYLCASSFTSVNTGELFFGEGSRLTVL.

This clonotype appeared many times. The gene calls are TRBV7-9 and TRBJ2-4; the D is unclear. The CDR3 loop spans 12 amino acids. The ends were cut back, 1 base at V and 6 bases at J, with 4 bases in the middle. Germline V lookup: CDR1 SEHNR, CDR2 FQNEAQ (reference sequence). The CDR3 spells CASSLGVNIQYF. CDR3 coding DNA: TGTGCCAGCAGCTTAGGGGTAAACATTCAGTACTTC. Full variable domain (outside the CDR3, taken from reference TRBV7-9 and TRBJ2-4): DTGVSQNPRHKITKRGQNVTFRCDPISEHNRLYWYRQTLGQGPEFLTYFQNEAQLEKSRLLSDRFSAERPKGSFSTLEIQRTEQGDSAMYLCASSLGVNIQYFGAGTRLSVL.

This clonotype was detected many times. The gene calls are TRBV29-1 and TRBJ1-1, with D tentatively TRBD1 (6 bases). Trimming took 7 bases from V and 4 from J, leaving 16 bases between them. The CDR3 has 13 amino acids. The germline CDR1 and CDR2 sequences are SQVTM and ANQGSEA. The CDR3: CSAREGGGTEAFF. In DNA, the CDR3 is TGCAGCGCCCGAGAGGGGGGAGGCACTGAAGCTTTCTTT.

This clonotype was observed many times. The V call is TRBV6-5, the J call TRBJ2-5, with D maybe TRBD1 (6 bases). The germline CDR1 and CDR2 sequences are MNHEY and SVGAGI. The V end was cut by 2 bases, the J end by 5 bases, with 18 bases between. This CDR3 region has 16 residues. The CDR3 region has the DNA TGTGCCAGCAGTTACACCGAGTTAATTAGGGGGGAGACCCAGTACTTC. As protein: CASSYTELIRGETQYF.

This clonotype was counted ten times or more. The chain is built from TRBV12-3 or TRBV12-4 and TRBJ2-5; 8 positions match TRBD2. The CDR3 loop spans 14 amino acids. Trimming took 1 base from V and 5 from J; bases not matched to a gene: 3. The CDR3 region is CASSLGTSLETQYF. CDR3 nucleotides: TGTGCCAGCAGTTTAGGGACTAGCTTGGAGACCCAGTACTTC.

Ten or more counts support this clonotype. The rearrangement joins TRBV15 to TRBJ2-7; tentatively, D is TRBD1 or TRBD2 (5 bases each). V was trimmed by 0 bases and J by 3 bases, leaving 15 bases between them. The CDR3 is 16 residues long. Per germline, CDR1 LNHNV and CDR2 YYDKDF (reference sequence). CDR3 region: CATSRDPGTFDYEQYF. In nucleotides, the CDR3 is TGTGCCACCAGCAGAGACCCAGGGACCTTTGACTACGAGCAGTACTTC.